This T cell receptor (beta chain) was recovered during a study of cytomegalovirus exposure and HLA in healthy donors. Per the germline V gene, CDR1 is KGHSH and CDR2 is LQKENI. Trimming removed 0 bases at V and 0 bases at J, with 9 bases between. The CDR3 has 16 residues. General study points: In a later analysis, most CMV-associated TCR beta chains appeared HLA-restricted.

A remark on this clone: What it binds is not known.

The PCR made use of 60 Vbeta and 13 Jbeta primers. Produced via immunoSEQ multiplex PCR; TCRdb's table is partial and in-frame only. The repertoire consists of fewer than 200,000 clones, with more than 70% occurring once and the leading ten covering over 1.2%. Sequences were obtained from PBMCs. The receptor was derived from a man in his sixties in good health and CMV-seronegative. The chain joins TRBV18 to TRBJ1-3; unclear D gene. CDR3 amino acids: CASSPPNGASGNTIYF. The CDR3 nucleotides read TGTGCCAGCTCACCACCCAACGGAGCCTCTGGAAACACCATATATTTT. The variable domain in full, completed from reference TRBV18 and TRBJ1-3, reads NAGVMQNPRHLVRRRGQEARLRCSPMKGHSHVYWYRQLPEEGLKFMVYLQKENIIDESGMPKERFSAEFPKEGPSILRIQQVVRGDSAAYFCASSPPNGASGNTIYFGEGSWLTVV.